The 9 T cell receptor beta chains presented below share a single source sample, sequenced in a study of control samples from healthy donors and cancer patients. Profiled with immunoSEQ multiplex PCR; TCRdb holds only in-frame clones, not every one. The sample comprises 90,000 to 120,000 clones, roughly 79% of which are singletons, and 6.5% rests with the top ten. The specimen was blood. All receptors derive from a man aged 18 to 30 in good health.

The chain has TRBV7-2 and TRBJ1-6, with D possibly TRBD1 on 6 matching bases. This CDR3 spans 15 amino acids. Germline CDR1 and CDR2: SGHTA and FQGNSA. V gave up 2 bases and J gave up 10 bases, with 15 bases separating them. In nucleotides, the CDR3 is TGTGCCAGCAGCTTAAGGGGGGGAAGTAAATCACCCCTCCACTTT. This codes for CASSLRGGSKSPLHF.

The chain recombines TRBV5-6 with TRBJ2-1; TRBD2 aligns across 10 bases. There are 15 residues in the CDR3. Germline loops: CDR1 SGHDT, CDR2 YYEEEE. V lost 4 bases, J lost 3 bases, and 4 bases stayed unmatched. The CDR3 bases are TGTGCCAGCAGCCCAACTAGCGGGGACTACAATGAGCAGTTCTTC. It encodes CASSPTSGDYNEQFF.

The CDR3 loop is CASSARDSYGYTF. CDR3 in DNA: TGTGCCAGCAGCGCCCGGGACAGCTATGGCTACACCTTC. This chain connects TRBV9 to TRBJ1-2; 7 bases are shared with TRBD1. V dropped 3 bases and J dropped 4; count of bases not matched to a gene: 3. The CDR3 contains 13 residues. CDR1 is SGDLS, CDR2 YYNGEE, per germline.

Details on this clone: Other DNA sequences in this sample translate to the same CDR3. This chain links TRBV13 with TRBJ2-6; 10 nucleotides align to TRBD1. The CDR3 covers 17 residues. Germline lookup yields CDR1 PRHDT and CDR2 FYEKMQ (reference sequence). With V trimmed by 5 bases and J by 2 bases, 6 bases remained unmatched. The CDR3 here is CASSDRGRGAGANVLTF. Written as DNA, the CDR3 is TGTGCCAGCAGCGACAGGGGGCGGGGGGCTGGGGCCAACGTCCTGACTTTC.

The genes are TRBV7-8 and TRBJ2-7, with TRBD1 matching over 8 bases. Germline assignment: CDR1 SGHVS and CDR2 FQNEAQ. The CDR3 spans 13 residues. V dropped 5 bases and J dropped 6; count of bases not matched to a gene: 6. CDR3 protein: CASSRRGHGEQYV. In nucleotides, the CDR3 is TGTGCCAGCAGCCGCAGGGGGCACGGCGAGCAGTACGTC.

The gene calls are TRBV7-6 and TRBJ2-5; 9 nucleotides line up with TRBD2. Germline V gene lookup returns CDR1 SGHVS and CDR2 FNYEAQ. The V segment lost 5 bases and the J segment 4 bases; nucleotides outside the gene matches: 11. This CDR3 comprises 16 residues. The CDR3 loop is CASSTTGTSIGETQYF. In DNA, the CDR3 is TGTGCCAGCAGCACCACCGGGACTAGCATAGGAGAGACCCAGTACTTC.

The chain joins TRBV6-2 or TRBV6-3 to TRBJ1-5; D remains unclear. Germline V CDR1 and CDR2: MNHEY, SVGEGT. The CDR3 consists of 16 residues. V was clipped by 0 bases and J by 2 bases, with 11 bases between them. The CDR3 here is CASSYSRGVGNQPQHF. CDR3 nucleotides: TGTGCCAGCAGTTACTCACGAGGCGTCGGCAATCAGCCCCAGCATTTT.

The chain joins TRBV4-3 to TRBJ1-1, with TRBD1 matching over 7 bases. This CDR3 has 16 amino acids. After removal of 2 bases from V and 4 bases from J, the junction contained 10 bases not matched to a gene. Per germline, CDR1 LGHNA and CDR2 YSLEER. The chain's CDR3 is CASSQHIVGQFTEAFF. The CDR3 coding sequence is TGCGCCAGCAGCCAACATATAGTGGGACAGTTCACTGAAGCTTTCTTT.

The chain has TRBV2 and TRBJ2-3; 12 nucleotides line up with TRBD1. The CDR3 runs to 14 residues. Germline CDR1 is SNHLY and CDR2 is FYNNEI. Unmatched junction bases numbered 4, after V lost 8 bases and J lost 4 bases. The CDR3 sequence: CASVGQGAPDTQYF. The CDR3 DNA sequence: TGTGCCAGCGTGGGACAGGGGGCCCCAGATACGCAGTATTTT. Based on the CDR3 plus reference TRBV2 and TRBJ2-3, the full variable domain is EPEVTQTPSHQVTQMGQEVILRCVPISNHLYFYWYRQILGQKVEFLVSFYNNEISEKSEIFDDQFSVERPDGSNFTLKIRSTKLEDSAMYFCASVGQGAPDTQYFGPGTRLTVL.